This TCR beta chain derives from a study of blood T cells in healthy people across ages. Study context: Capture via template switching afforded approximately one barcoded beta molecule per two T cells. Study-level points and caveats: A roughly linear fall in TCR beta diversity per million T cells was seen with increasing age.

A second PCR of about 7 to 11 cycles used a sample-barcoded 5' primer and a J-beta primer mix. From the 5' RACE reads, TCRdb called clonotypes with MiXCR, one entry per CDR3 protein. The sample holds roughly 2 million distinct CDR3 sequences, around half seen once. In the case of this clonotype: Antigen specificity is unknown.

J lost 3 bases, V lost 0 bases, and 12 bases had no gene match. The CDR3 sequence is 18 residues long. Per germline, CDR1 DFQATT and CDR2 SNEGSKA (reference sequence). PBMCs, at least 6 million per sample, were isolated. The extraction recovered at least 5.5 micrograms of total RNA per sample. This chain joins TRBV20-1 and TRBJ2-3, with TRBD2 matching 10 bases. Sequencing used blood. The origin of this receptor is a woman aged 40-49 years in good health. The CDR3 spells CSARDLAGGFPITDTQYF. The DNA of the CDR3 is TGCAGTGCTAGAGATTTAGCGGGGGGCTTTCCTATAACAGATACGCAGTATTTT.